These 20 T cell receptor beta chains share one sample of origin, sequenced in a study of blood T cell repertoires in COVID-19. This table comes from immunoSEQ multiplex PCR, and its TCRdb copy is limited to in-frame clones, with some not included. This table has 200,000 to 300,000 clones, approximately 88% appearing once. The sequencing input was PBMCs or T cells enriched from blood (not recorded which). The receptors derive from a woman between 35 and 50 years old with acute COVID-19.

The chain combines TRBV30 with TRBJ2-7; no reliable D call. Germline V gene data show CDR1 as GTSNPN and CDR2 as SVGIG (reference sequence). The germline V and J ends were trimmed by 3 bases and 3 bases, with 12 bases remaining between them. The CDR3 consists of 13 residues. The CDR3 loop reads CAWSLMTYYEQYF. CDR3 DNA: TGTGCCTGGAGCCTTATGACATACTACGAGCAGTACTTC.

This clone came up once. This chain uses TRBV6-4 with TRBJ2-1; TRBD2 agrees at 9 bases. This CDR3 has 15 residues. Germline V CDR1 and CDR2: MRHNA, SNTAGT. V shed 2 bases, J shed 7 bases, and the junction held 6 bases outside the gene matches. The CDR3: CASSDVASGKNEQFF. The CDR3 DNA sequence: TGTGCCAGCAGTGACGTAGCTAGCGGGAAAAATGAGCAGTTCTTC.

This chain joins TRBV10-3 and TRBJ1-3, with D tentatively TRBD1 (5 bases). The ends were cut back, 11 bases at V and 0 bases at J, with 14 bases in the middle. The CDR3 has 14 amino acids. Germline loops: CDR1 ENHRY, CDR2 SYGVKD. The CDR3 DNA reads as TGTGCCGTCCACCAGGGATACTCTGGAAACACCATATATTTT. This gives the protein CAVHQGYSGNTIYF.

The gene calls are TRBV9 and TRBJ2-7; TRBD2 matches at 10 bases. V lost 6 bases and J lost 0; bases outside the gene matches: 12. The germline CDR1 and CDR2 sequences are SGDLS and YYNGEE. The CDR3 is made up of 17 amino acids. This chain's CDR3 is CASNAAGTSDGSYEQYV. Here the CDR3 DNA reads TGTGCCAGCAACGCCGCCGGGACTAGCGATGGCTCCTACGAGCAGTACGTC.

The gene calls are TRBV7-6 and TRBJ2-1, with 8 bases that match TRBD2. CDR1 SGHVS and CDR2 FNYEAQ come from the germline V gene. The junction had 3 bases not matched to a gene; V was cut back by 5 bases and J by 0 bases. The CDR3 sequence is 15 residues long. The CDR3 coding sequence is TGTGCCAGCAGCCGAAGCGGGAGCTCCTACAATGAGCAGTTCTTC. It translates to CASSRSGSSYNEQFF.

CDR3 amino acids: CASSLAATLNSYGYTF. CDR3 nucleotide sequence: TGTGCCAGCAGCTTAGCTGCTACCCTGAACTCCTATGGCTACACCTTC. The V and J genes are TRBV11-2 and TRBJ1-2, with no clear D. Per germline, CDR1 SGHAT and CDR2 FQNNGV. The CDR3 runs to 16 residues. Trimming left V 1 base short and J 4 bases short, with 16 bases between.

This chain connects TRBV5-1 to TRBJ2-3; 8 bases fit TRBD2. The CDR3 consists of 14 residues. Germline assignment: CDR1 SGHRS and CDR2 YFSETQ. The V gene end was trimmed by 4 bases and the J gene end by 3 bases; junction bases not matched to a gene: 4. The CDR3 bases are TGCGCCAGCAGCCCGGGACTAGTAACAGATACGCAGTATTTT. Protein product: CASSPGLVTDTQYF.

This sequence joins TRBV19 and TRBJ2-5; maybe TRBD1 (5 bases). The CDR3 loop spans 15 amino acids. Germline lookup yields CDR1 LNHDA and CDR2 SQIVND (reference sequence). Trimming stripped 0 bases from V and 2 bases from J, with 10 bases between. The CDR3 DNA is TGTGCCAGTAGTATAGATCCGAGACAGCAAGAGACCCAGTACTTC. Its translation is CASSIDPRQQETQYF.

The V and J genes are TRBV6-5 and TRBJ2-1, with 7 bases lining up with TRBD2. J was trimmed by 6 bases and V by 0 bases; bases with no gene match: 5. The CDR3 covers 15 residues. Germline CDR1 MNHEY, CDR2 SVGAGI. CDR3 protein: CASSYSGGPGNEQFF. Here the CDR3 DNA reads TGTGCCAGCAGTTACTCGGGAGGGCCAGGCAATGAGCAGTTCTTC.

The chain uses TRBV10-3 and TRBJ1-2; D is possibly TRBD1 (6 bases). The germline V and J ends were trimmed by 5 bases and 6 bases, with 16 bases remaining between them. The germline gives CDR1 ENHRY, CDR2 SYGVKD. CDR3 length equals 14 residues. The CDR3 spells CAISQQQGNDGYTF. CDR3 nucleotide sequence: TGTGCCATCAGTCAACAACAGGGAAATGATGGCTACACCTTC.

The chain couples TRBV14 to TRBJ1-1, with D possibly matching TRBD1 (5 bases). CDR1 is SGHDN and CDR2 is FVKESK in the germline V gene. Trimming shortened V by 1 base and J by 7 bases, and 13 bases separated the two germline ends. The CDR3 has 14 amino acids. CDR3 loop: CASSQVWTSLEAFF. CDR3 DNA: TGTGCCAGCAGCCAAGTATGGACAAGCCTTGAAGCTTTCTTT.

The CDR3 loop is CASSLSSVGEGELFF. DNA for the CDR3: TGTGCCAGCAGCCTAAGTAGTGTGGGCGAGGGGGAGCTGTTTTTT. This rearrangement joins TRBV3-1 (or the pseudogene TRBV3-2) to TRBJ2-2, with D uncertain. Looked up from germline, CDR1 is LGHDT and CDR2 is YNNKEL (reference sequence). V was trimmed by 4 bases and J by 8 bases, leaving 17 bases between them. The CDR3 covers 15 residues.

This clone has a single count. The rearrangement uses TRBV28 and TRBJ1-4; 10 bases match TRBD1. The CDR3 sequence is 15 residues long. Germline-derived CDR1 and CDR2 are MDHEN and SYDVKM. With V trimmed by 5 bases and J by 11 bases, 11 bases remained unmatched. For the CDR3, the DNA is TGTGCCAGCAGTACAACCGGGACAGGGGCTCGGAAACTGTTTTTT. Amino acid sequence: CASSTTGTGARKLFF.

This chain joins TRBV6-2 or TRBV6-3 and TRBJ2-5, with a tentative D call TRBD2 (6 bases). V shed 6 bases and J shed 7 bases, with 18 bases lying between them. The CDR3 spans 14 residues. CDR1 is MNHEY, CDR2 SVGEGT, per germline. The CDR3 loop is CASSHTTGDGTQYF. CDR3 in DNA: TGTGCCAGCAGCCACACTACGGGGGACGGGACCCAGTACTTC.

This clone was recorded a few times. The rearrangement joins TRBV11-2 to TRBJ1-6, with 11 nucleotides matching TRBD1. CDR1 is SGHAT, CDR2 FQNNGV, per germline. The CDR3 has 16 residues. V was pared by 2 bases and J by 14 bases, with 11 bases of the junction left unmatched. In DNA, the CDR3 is TGTGCCAGCAGCTTATCTAGAGGACAGGGGGCCGGGACCCTCCACTTT. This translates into CASSLSRGQGAGTLHF.

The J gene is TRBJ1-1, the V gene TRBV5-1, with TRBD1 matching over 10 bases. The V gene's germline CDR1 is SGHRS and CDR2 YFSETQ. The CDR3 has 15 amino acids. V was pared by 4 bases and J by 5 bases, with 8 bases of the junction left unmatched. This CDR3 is CASSPLTGGETEAFF. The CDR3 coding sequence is TGCGCCAGCAGCCCACTGACAGGGGGCGAAACTGAAGCTTTCTTT.

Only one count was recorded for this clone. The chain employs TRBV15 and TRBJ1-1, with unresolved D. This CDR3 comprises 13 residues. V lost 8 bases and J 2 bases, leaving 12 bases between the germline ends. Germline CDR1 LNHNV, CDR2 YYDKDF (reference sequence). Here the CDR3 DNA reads TGTGCCACCGGCCACGGGGTTAACACTGAAGCTTTCTTT. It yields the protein CATGHGVNTEAFF.

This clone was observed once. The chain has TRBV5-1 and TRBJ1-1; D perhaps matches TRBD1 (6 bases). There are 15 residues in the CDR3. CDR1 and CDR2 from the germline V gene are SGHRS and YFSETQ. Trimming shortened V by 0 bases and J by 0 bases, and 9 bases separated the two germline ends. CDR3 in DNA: TGCGCCAGCAGCTTGGGGACAGCAATGAACACTGAAGCTTTCTTT. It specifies CASSLGTAMNTEAFF. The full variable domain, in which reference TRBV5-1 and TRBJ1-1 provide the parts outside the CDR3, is KAGVTQTPRYLIKTRGQQVTLSCSPISGHRSVSWYQQTPGQGLQFLFEYFSETQRNKGNFPGRFSGRQFSNSRSEMNVSTLELGDSALYLCASSLGTAMNTEAFFGQGTRLTVV.

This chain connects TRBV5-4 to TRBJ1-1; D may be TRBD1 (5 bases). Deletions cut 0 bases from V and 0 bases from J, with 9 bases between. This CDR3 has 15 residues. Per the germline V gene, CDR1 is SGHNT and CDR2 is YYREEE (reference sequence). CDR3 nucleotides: TGTGCCAGCAGCTTGGATCCGACAGTGAACACTGAAGCTTTCTTT. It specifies CASSLDPTVNTEAFF.

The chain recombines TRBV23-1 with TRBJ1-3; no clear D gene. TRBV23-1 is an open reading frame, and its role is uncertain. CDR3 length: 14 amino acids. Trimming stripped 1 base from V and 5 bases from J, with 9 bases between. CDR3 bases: TGCGCCAGCAGTCAATGTAGTCTACGAAACACCATATATTTT. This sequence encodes CASSQCSLRNTIYF.